These 9 T cell receptor beta chains share one sample of origin, sequenced in a study of somatic mutations in cytotoxic T cells in rheumatoid arthritis. The table came from immunoSEQ multiplex PCR; TCRdb's copy has only in-frame clones and leaves some out. This sample yields about 25,000 clones, of which 82% are seen a single time; approximately 5.1% belongs to the top ten. Sequenced sample: CD8+ T cells sorted from blood. Receptor source: a man between 45 and 60 years old in good health.

The chain carries TRBV4-1 and TRBJ2-1; D perhaps matches TRBD1 (6 bases). Looked up from germline, CDR1 is MGHRA and CDR2 is YSYEKL. The CDR3 totals 15 residues. Deletions cut 1 base from V and 4 bases from J, with 11 bases between. Here the CDR3 DNA reads TGCGCCAGCAGCCAAGGCCCAGGGGAATACAATGAGCAGTTCTTC. This codes for CASSQGPGEYNEQFF.

As DNA, the CDR3 is TGTGCCAGCAGTGACGGGCTAGCGGGAAGGTATGAGCAGTTCTTC. Protein: CASSDGLAGRYEQFF. The chain combines TRBV6-4 with TRBJ2-1; the match to TRBD2 covers 9 bases. This CDR3 contains 15 residues. Per the germline V gene, CDR1 is MRHNA and CDR2 is SNTAGT. With V trimmed by 2 bases and J by 8 bases, 7 bases remained unmatched.

The table lists this clone with a few counts. The J gene is TRBJ1-2, the V gene TRBV4-1; D is perhaps TRBD1 (5 bases). Per the germline V gene, CDR1 is MGHRA and CDR2 is YSYEKL. With 0 bases removed from V and 0 bases from J, the gap between germline ends came to 8 bases. This CDR3 is 15 amino acids long. As DNA, the CDR3 is TGCGCCAGCAGCCAAGATAGGGGATCTAACTATGGCTACACCTTC. It codes for CASSQDRGSNYGYTF.

The chain has TRBV4-1 and TRBJ1-5, with 7 bases matching TRBD1. After removal of 4 bases from V and 2 bases from J, the junction contained 2 bases not matched to a gene. The germline gives CDR1 MGHRA, CDR2 YSYEKL. The length of the CDR3 is 14 residues. The CDR3 sequence is CASSPGTGNQPQHF. The CDR3 nucleotides read TGCGCCAGCAGCCCCGGGACAGGCAATCAGCCCCAGCATTTT.

CDR3 sequence reads: CASSHGGRGIQYF. Here the CDR3 DNA reads TGTGCCAGCAGCCACGGGGGTCGAGGCATTCAGTACTTC. The chain is built from TRBV14 and TRBJ2-4; TRBD2 is a possible D gene (6 bases). CDR3 length equals 13 residues. Trimming removed 3 bases at V and 9 bases at J, with 12 bases between. CDR1 is SGHDN and CDR2 is FVKESK in the germline V gene. Full variable domain (remainder filled in from reference TRBV14 and TRBJ2-4): EAGVTQFPSHSVIEKGQTVTLRCDPISGHDNLYWYRRVMGKEIKFLLHFVKESKQDESGMPNNRFLAERTGGTYSTLKVQPAELEDSGVYFCASSHGGRGIQYFGAGTRLSVL.

V gene TRBV28 combines with J gene TRBJ2-7, with a weak D call TRBD2 (5 bases). CDR1 MDHEN and CDR2 SYDVKM come from the germline V gene. Deletions cut 2 bases from V and 2 bases from J, with 10 bases between. There are 14 residues in the CDR3. The CDR3 protein is CASSLLAWPYEQYF. CDR3 nucleotides: TGTGCCAGCAGTTTACTAGCATGGCCCTACGAGCAGTACTTC.

This sequence joins TRBV4-1 and TRBJ1-2; TRBD1 matches at 8 bases. CDR3 length equals 15 residues. Germline CDR1 MGHRA, CDR2 YSYEKL. Losses at the gene ends were 1 base for V and 5 bases for J; bases not matched to a gene: 6. CDR3 sequence: CASSQVSQGEYGYTF. DNA of the CDR3: TGCGCCAGCAGCCAAGTTTCACAGGGGGAATATGGCTACACCTTC.

This chain connects TRBV13 to TRBJ2-3; tentative D call: TRBD2 (6 bases). The CDR3 contains 16 residues. V shed 5 bases and J shed 1 base, with 16 bases lying between them. Germline lookup yields CDR1 PRHDT and CDR2 FYEKMQ (reference sequence). In DNA form, the CDR3 reads TGTGCCAGCAGCCTCCGTTCTAGCGCGGGCACAGATACGCAGTATTTT. Its protein is CASSLRSSAGTDTQYF. Together with reference TRBV13 and TRBJ2-3, the CDR3 gives the full variable domain: AAGVIQSPRHLIKEKRETATLKCYPIPRHDTVYWYQQGPGQDPQFLISFYEKMQSDKGSIPDRFSAQQFSDYHSELNMSSLELGDSALYFCASSLRSSAGTDTQYFGPGTRLTVL.

This chain connects TRBV7-9 to TRBJ1-1; no definite D call. This CDR3 is 13 amino acids long. Germline assignment: CDR1 SEHNR and CDR2 FQNEAQ (reference sequence). The V end was cut by 4 bases, the J end by 0 bases, with 6 bases between. CDR3 protein: CASSSTVNTEAFF. The CDR3, as DNA: TGTGCCAGCAGCTCGACCGTGAACACTGAAGCTTTCTTT.